These 11 T cell receptor beta chains were sequenced from one sample in a study of T-cell memory formation after mild COVID-19. A single record per CDR3 protein comes from TCRdb applying MiXCR to the 5' RACE reads. The repertoire includes 450,000 to 650,000 distinct CDR3 sequences, more than 15% of them detected once, and more than 10% sits in the top ten. Specimen: PBMCs or a T cell subset sorted from them (not recorded which). These receptors were taken from an adult woman who had mild COVID-19 (a few samples of this study predate the infection). Cell type and time point are not known.

The genes are TRBV25-1 and TRBJ1-1; no clear D. The CDR3 contains 13 residues. V lost 3 bases to trimming and J lost 3 bases, with 8 bases between them. From germline, CDR1 is MGHDK and CDR2 SYGVNS. The CDR3: CASSDGLYTEAFF. Here the CDR3 DNA reads TGTGCCAGCAGTGACGGGTTGTACACTGAAGCTTTCTTT.

The chain combines TRBV7-2 with TRBJ1-1; the D gene is possibly TRBD1 (6 bases). The CDR3 has 15 residues. The germline V gene has CDR1 SGHTA and CDR2 FQGNSA. V gave up 5 bases and J gave up 10 bases, with 23 bases separating them. The CDR3 nucleotides read TGTGCCAGCAGCGCAAGCAGGGGAGAGGTGTACGTAGCTTTCTTT. Its protein is CASSASRGEVYVAFF.

The chain employs TRBV20-1 and TRBJ2-7, with TRBD1 matching 8 bases. Germline CDR1 and CDR2: DFQATT and SNEGSKA (reference sequence). V was clipped by 5 bases and J by 5 bases; unmatched bases: 5. CDR3 length equals 12 residues. This chain's CDR3 is CSAGIQGDEQYF. CDR3 nucleotides: TGCAGTGCTGGAATACAGGGGGACGAGCAGTACTTC.

The gene calls are TRBV4-1 and TRBJ2-7; possibly TRBD1 or TRBD2 for D (5 bases each). This CDR3 region has 14 residues. In germline, CDR1 is MGHRA, CDR2 YSYEKL. Trimming pared 0 bases from V and 4 bases from J, leaving 10 bases between. The CDR3 DNA is TGCGCCAGCAGCCAAGACACCTGGGGGTACGAGCAGTACTTC. Residues: CASSQDTWGYEQYF.

This clonotype has just a few counts. J is TRBJ2-1 and V is TRBV7-3; 11 bases align to TRBD2. The CDR3 runs to 16 residues. The germline CDR1 and CDR2 sequences are SGHTA and FQGTGA. Trimming cost V 5 bases and J 4 bases; bases outside gene matches: 7. The CDR3 region is CASSPTLAGGYNEQFF. DNA for the CDR3: TGTGCCAGCAGCCCGACGCTAGCGGGGGGATACAATGAGCAGTTCTTC. Drawing the rest from reference TRBV7-3 and TRBJ2-1, the complete variable domain is GAGVSQTPSNKVTEKGKYVELRCDPISGHTALYWYRQSLGQGPEFLIYFQGTGAADDSGLPNDRFFAVRPEGSVSTLKIQRTERGDSAVYLCASSPTLAGGYNEQFFGPGTRLTVL.

V gene TRBV25-1 combines with J gene TRBJ2-6, with D possibly being TRBD1 (6 bases). The V and J ends lost 0 bases and 0 bases respectively, with 9 bases between them. Germline CDR1 reads MGHDK; CDR2 reads SYGVNS. The CDR3 spans 17 residues. The CDR3 spells CASSEYGQSSGANVLTF. The CDR3 region has the DNA TGTGCCAGCAGTGAATATGGACAGAGCTCTGGGGCCAACGTCCTGACTTTC.

This clonotype was picked up a small number of times. The chain carries TRBV5-1 and TRBJ2-2; tentatively, D is TRBD1 (5 bases). The CDR3 contains 15 residues. CDR1 SGHRS and CDR2 YFSETQ come from the germline V gene. Trimming stripped 2 bases from V and 6 bases from J, with 14 bases between. The CDR3 DNA reads TGCGCCAGCAGCTTAGGACATTCGCCGGCCGGGGAGCTGTTTTTT. Amino acids: CASSLGHSPAGELFF.

This clonotype was counted ten times or more. V is TRBV3-1 and J is TRBJ2-5; the D gene is possibly TRBD2 (5 bases). Germline CDR1 and CDR2: LGHDT and YNNKEL (reference sequence). The CDR3 spans 12 residues. The V end was cut by 5 bases, the J end by 5 bases, with 9 bases between. CDR3 sequence reads: CASSSRRETQYF. In DNA, the CDR3 is TGTGCCAGCAGCAGTCGGAGGGAGACCCAGTACTTC.

This clonotype was counted only a few times. The chain employs TRBV19 and TRBJ2-7, with D unresolved. Germline V gene sequence: CDR1 LNHDA, CDR2 SQIVND (reference sequence). The CDR3 runs 14 residues. V was shortened by 0 bases and J by 1 base, with 7 bases between the two germline ends. CDR3 amino acids: CASSIDSLSYEQYF. The CDR3 DNA follows: TGTGCCAGTAGTATAGACAGCCTGTCCTACGAGCAGTACTTC.

The chain recombines TRBV25-1 with TRBJ2-7; D ambiguous. From germline, CDR1 is MGHDK and CDR2 SYGVNS. Trimming pared 3 bases from V and 4 bases from J, leaving 7 bases between. The CDR3 contains 12 residues. CDR3 coding DNA: TGTGCCAGCAGTGAGGGTTATTACGAGCAGTACTTC. It translates to CASSEGYYEQYF.

The sample holds many counts of this clonotype. J is TRBJ1-5 and V is TRBV20-1; no reliable D call. Germline assignment: CDR1 DFQATT and CDR2 SNEGSKA (reference sequence). V dropped 4 bases and J dropped 2 bases, with 12 bases sitting between them. This CDR3 spans 14 amino acids. The CDR3 here is CSAIRPGGNQPQHF. In DNA form, the CDR3 reads TGCAGTGCTATTCGGCCGGGAGGCAATCAGCCCCAGCATTTT.